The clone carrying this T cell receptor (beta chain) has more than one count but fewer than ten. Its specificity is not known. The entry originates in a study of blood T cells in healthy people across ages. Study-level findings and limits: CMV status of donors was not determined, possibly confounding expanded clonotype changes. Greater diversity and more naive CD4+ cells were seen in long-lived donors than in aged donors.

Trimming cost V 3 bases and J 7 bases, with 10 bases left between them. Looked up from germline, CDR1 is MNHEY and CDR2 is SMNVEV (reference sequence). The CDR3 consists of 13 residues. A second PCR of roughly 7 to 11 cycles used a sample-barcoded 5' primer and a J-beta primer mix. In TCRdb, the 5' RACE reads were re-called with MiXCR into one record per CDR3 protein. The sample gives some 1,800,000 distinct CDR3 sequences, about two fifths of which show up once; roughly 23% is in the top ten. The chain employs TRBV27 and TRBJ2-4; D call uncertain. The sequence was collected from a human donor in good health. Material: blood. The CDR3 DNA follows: TGTGCCAGCAGTTTCGACCGGTCGAACATTCAGTACTTC. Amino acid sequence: CASSFDRSNIQYF.